This entry concerns a single TCR beta chain. The data originate from a study of monozygotic twins with inflammatory bowel disease. Per the germline V gene, CDR1 is MDHEN and CDR2 is SYDVKM. This CDR3 region has 16 residues. The total RNA came straight from whole blood, and T cells were not sorted beforehand. UMIs that included a 6-nucleotide sample barcode were added by template switching, which took place during cDNA synthesis. TCRdb reworked the 5' RACE reads into one entry per CDR3 protein, no DNA. Its clone listing holds about 380,000 distinct CDR3 sequences. V and J are TRBV28 and TRBJ2-1; TCRdb returns TRBD2, unconfirmable since there is no DNA. The sequenced sample consisted of blood. The clonotype originates from a human donor with ulcerative colitis or Crohn's disease, or a healthy co-twin of an affected twin (not recorded which). CDR3 amino acids: CASSPQAGSTGNEQFF. The full variable domain, with the rest looked up from reference TRBV28 and TRBJ2-1, is DVKVTQSSRYLVKRTGEKVFLECVQDMDHENMFWYRQDPGLGLRLIYFSYDVKMKEKGDIPEGYSVSREKKERFSLILESASTNQTSMYLCASSPQAGSTGNEQFFGPGTRLTVL.